This T cell receptor (beta chain) was documented in a study of blood T cell repertoires in COVID-19. CDR3 length equals 17 residues. Germline CDR1 and CDR2: SGHNT and YYREEE (reference sequence). V lost 1 base, J lost 0 bases, and 17 bases lay in between. Authors' processing steps: Counts of nucleated cells, estimated from reference gene primer amplification, were obtained. Method: immunoSEQ multiplex PCR; TCRdb's copy keeps in-frame clones and lacks some. V and J calls and clone size are given by that table; D and trimming were obtained from the DNA. This repertoire shows approximately 350,000 clones, more than 75% found once; its top ten account for over 6%. A Seattle source enrolled patients during active infection and followed them longitudinally.

V is TRBV5-4 and J is TRBJ2-7, with unresolved D. This receptor was taken from a woman between 45 and 65 years old with COVID-19, enrolled during active disease. Sample: peripheral blood. CDR3: CASSLQSLAGVSYEQYF. The CDR3 DNA reads TGTGCCAGCAGCTTGCAGAGCTTGGCAGGTGTCTCCTACGAGCAGTACTTC.